This T cell receptor beta chain stems from a study of T cells in Graves' hyperthyroidism and ophthalmopathy. Study-wide points: Onset of ophthalmopathy came a median around 6.5 months after the model predicted it.

This clonotype was counted at least ten times. What it recognizes is unknown. Authors of the study amplified TCR beta CDR3 regions from RNA transcripts. A first-round RT-PCR of the TCR CDR3 used the HTBI primer set. TCRdb reprocessed the multiplex PCR reads with MiXCR, giving one entry per CDR3 protein. This sample has some 700,000 distinct CDR3 sequences, with roughly 17% found just once. CDR3 length equals 13 residues. Trimming cost V 0 bases and J 4 bases, with 4 bases left between them. The germline V gene encodes CDR1 LGHDT and CDR2 YNNKEL (reference sequence). V gene TRBV3-1 combines with J gene TRBJ1-5; no firm D call. The origin of this receptor is a man aged 50 to 60 with Graves' hyperthyroidism. The material sequenced was blood. The CDR3 nucleotides are TGTGCCAGCAGCCAAGATCGGAATCAGCCCCAGCATTTT. Its translation: CASSQDRNQPQHF.